The source of this T cell receptor (beta chain) is a study of T cells in Graves' hyperthyroidism and ophthalmopathy. Study-wide context: The authors collected peripheral blood at initial diagnosis, before any treatment.

Study-level points and caveats: Most clonotypes expanded in thyroid above 0.001 were likewise present in blood. The model identified upcoming ophthalmopathy a median approximately seven months ahead of onset.

The V end lost 0 bases, the J end lost 4 bases, and 16 bases lay between the germline ends. CDR3 length: 17 amino acids. CDR1 is LGHNA and CDR2 is YNFKEQ in the germline V gene. TCR beta CDR3 sequences were amplified from RNA transcripts. The HTBI primer set was used in a first-round RT-PCR of the TCR CDR3. TCRdb analysed the multiplex PCR reads with MiXCR anew, one entry per CDR3 protein. Of around 350,000 distinct CDR3 sequences in the sample, around a sixth were seen once. Uncontrolled infection, other autoimmune disease, pregnancy or lactation excluded patients. This clonotype appeared a few times. The antigen remains undetermined.

The receptor's source is a woman aged 18-35 years with Graves' hyperthyroidism that later progressed to Graves' ophthalmopathy. The V call is TRBV4-2, the J call TRBJ1-3, with D possibly being TRBD1 (6 bases). Sequenced sample: blood. The chain's CDR3 is CASSQDQVTGRGNTIYF. In nucleotides, the CDR3 is TGTGCCAGCAGCCAAGATCAAGTTACAGGGAGAGGAAACACCATATATTTT.